This paragraph reports one T cell receptor beta chain. This CDR3 comprises 19 residues. In the source study's methods: Estimated nucleated cell counts came from reference gene primer amplification. The data were produced by immunoSEQ multiplex PCR, yet TCRdb's version contains in-frame clones alone and is incomplete. V and J calls and clone size are copied from that table; D and trimming were computed from the DNA. Of almost 250,000 clones listed, 86% are singletons. The record originates from a study of blood T cell repertoires in COVID-19. Turning to the study itself: Donors in the United States, Italy and Spain gave samples during acute or convalescent COVID-19. PBMCs, B-cell-depleted T cells, or T cells were the source of the cDNA or gDNA that made up the material.

The source of this sequence is a woman aged 55-70 years who had recovered from COVID-19. V usage is TRBV12-1 and J usage is TRBJ2-1; TRBD2, the D gene given by the table, was not confirmed from the DNA. TRBV12-1 represents a pseudogene. The sequenced material came from peripheral blood. CDR3 region: CASSSLGCGGPSSYNEQFF. The CDR3 DNA follows: TGTGCCAGCAGCTCCCTAGGGTGCGGGGGGCCGAGCTCCTACAATGAGCAGTTCTTC.